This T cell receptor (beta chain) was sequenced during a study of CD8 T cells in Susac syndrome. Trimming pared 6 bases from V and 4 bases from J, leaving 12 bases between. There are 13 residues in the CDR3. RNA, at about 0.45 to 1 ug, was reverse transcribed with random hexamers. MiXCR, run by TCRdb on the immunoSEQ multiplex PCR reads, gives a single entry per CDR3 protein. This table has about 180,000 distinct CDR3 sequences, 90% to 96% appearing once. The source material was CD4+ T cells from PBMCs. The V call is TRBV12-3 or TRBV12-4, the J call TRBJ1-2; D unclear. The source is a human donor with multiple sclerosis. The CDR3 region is CASRTFTPYGYTF. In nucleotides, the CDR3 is TGTGCCAGCAGGACTTTTACCCCCTATGGCTACACCTTC.